One sample yielded the 5 T cell receptor beta chains listed below, sequenced in a study of shared clonotypes between healthy human individuals. The assay was immunoSEQ multiplex PCR, and TCRdb's table has in-frame clones only and misses some. The repertoire holds hundreds of thousands of clones, 95% to 97% seen once, with 0.095% to 0.13% in the top ten. Naive CD8 isolation took CD45RO-negative cells positively selected for CCR7 and excluded terminally differentiated effector memory CD45RA+ cells. The specimen was naive CD8+ T cells sorted from blood. These receptors came from a woman aged 30 to 39 in good health.

V is TRBV30 and J is TRBJ2-1; possible D gene TRBD2, 5 bases. The CDR3 sequence is 14 residues long. V lost 4 bases, J lost 0 bases, and 10 bases lay in between. Germline values: CDR1 GTSNPN, CDR2 SVGIG (reference sequence). The CDR3 loop is CAWNPGSSYNEQFF. CDR3 in DNA: TGTGCCTGGAATCCGGGGAGCTCCTACAATGAGCAGTTCTTC. The complete variable domain, with remaining parts taken from reference TRBV30 and TRBJ2-1, reads SQTIHQWPATLVQPVGSPLSLECTVEGTSNPNLYWYRQAAGRGLQLLFYSVGIGQISSEVPQNLSASRPQDRQFILSSKKLLLSDSGFYLCAWNPGSSYNEQFFGPGTRLTVL.

The chain has TRBV14 and TRBJ2-3; TRBD1 agrees at 9 bases. The CDR3 totals 15 residues. Trimming at V came to 5 bases and at J to 4 bases, leaving 7 bases not matched to a gene. Looked up from germline, CDR1 is SGHDN and CDR2 is FVKESK. CDR3 nucleotides: TGTGCCAGCAGCTTTTGGGACAGGGAGGCAGATACGCAGTATTTT. Translation gives CASSFWDREADTQYF.

The chain carries TRBV6-5 and TRBJ1-1; D gene unclear. The CDR3 contains 15 residues. Trimming cost V 5 bases and J 0 bases, with 13 bases left between them. Germline V gene sequence: CDR1 MNHEY, CDR2 SVGAGI. The CDR3 reads CASSQLPGVNTEAFF. In DNA, the CDR3 is TGTGCCAGCAGTCAACTACCCGGGGTGAACACTGAAGCTTTCTTT.

About this clone: An end of the junction does not agree with germline; a read error may underlie this. The rearrangement uses TRBV7-3 and TRBJ2-5, with 9 bases matching TRBD1. Germline CDR1 SGHTA, CDR2 FQGTGA. The CDR3 sequence is 15 residues long. The CDR3 sequence is CASSLTGGHRETQYF. The CDR3 coding sequence is TGTGCCAGCAGCCTAACAGGGGGCCATAGGGAGACCCAGTACTTC.

The chain carries TRBV19 and TRBJ2-7; possibly TRBD2 for D (5 bases). The germline CDR1 and CDR2 sequences are LNHDA and SQIVND (reference sequence). The V end was cut by 2 bases, the J end by 2 bases, with 7 bases between. The CDR3 runs to 13 residues. CDR3 DNA: TGTGCCAGTAGTATAACGGGGACCTACGAGCAGTACTTC. Protein: CASSITGTYEQYF.